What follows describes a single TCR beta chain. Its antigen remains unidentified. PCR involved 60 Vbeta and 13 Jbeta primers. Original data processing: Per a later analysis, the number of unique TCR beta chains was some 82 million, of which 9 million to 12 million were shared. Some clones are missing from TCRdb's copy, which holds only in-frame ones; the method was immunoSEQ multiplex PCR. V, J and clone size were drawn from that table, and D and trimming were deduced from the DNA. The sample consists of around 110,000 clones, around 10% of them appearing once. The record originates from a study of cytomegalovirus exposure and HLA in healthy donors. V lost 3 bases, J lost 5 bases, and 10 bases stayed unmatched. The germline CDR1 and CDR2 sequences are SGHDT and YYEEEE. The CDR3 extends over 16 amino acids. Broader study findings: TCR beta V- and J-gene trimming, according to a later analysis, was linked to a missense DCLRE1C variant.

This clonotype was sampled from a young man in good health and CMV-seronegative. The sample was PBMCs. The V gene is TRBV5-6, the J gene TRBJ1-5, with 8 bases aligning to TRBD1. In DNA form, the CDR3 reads TGTGCCAGCAGCTCGGGAGTTGGACAGGGCGATCAGCCCCAGCATTTT. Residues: CASSSGVGQGDQPQHF.